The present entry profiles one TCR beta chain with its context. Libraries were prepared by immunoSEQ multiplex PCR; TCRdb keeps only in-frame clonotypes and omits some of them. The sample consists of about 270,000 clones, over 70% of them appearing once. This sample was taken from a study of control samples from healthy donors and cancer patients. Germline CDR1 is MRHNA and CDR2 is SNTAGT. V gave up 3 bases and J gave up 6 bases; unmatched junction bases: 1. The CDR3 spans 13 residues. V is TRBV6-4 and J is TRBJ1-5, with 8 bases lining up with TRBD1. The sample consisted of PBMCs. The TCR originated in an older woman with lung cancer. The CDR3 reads CASSEDRGQPQHF. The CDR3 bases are TGTGCCAGCAGTGAAGACAGGGGTCAGCCCCAGCATTTT.